The rows below give T cell receptor beta chains drawn from one sample of a study of shared clonotypes between healthy human individuals. Using immunoSEQ multiplex PCR, the repertoire was profiled, and TCRdb retains in-frame clones only, with some absent. Here the sample spans a few million clones, about 94% being singletons. The sample was naive CD4+ T cells sorted from blood. The receptors here all came from a man aged 18 to 30 in good health. The CDR3 runs from the conserved cysteine through the conserved F or W. The D gene is left open where the match is weak.

j_gene | v_gene | d_gene | CDR3aa | CDR3nt
TRBJ2-7 | TRBV19 | TRBD2 | CASSIDPGLAGVEQYF | TGTGCCAGTAGTATAGATCCCGGACTAGCGGGAGTCGAGCAGTACTTC
TRBJ1-4 | TRBV2 | TRBD1 | CASSGQGAFNEKLFF | TGTGCCAGCAGTGGGCAGGGGGCGTTTAATGAAAAACTGTTTTTT
TRBJ2-5 | TRBV25-1 | TRBD2 | CASSQALAETQYF | TGTGCCAGCAGTCAGGCACTAGCGGAGACCCAGTACTTC
TRBJ1-6 | TRBV18 | . | CASSPVSSYNSPLHF | TGTGCCAGCTCCCCGGTGAGCTCCTATAATTCACCCCTCCACTTT
TRBJ2-6 | TRBV7-8 | . | CASSQLTGTPGANVLTF | TGTGCCAGCAGCCAACTCACAGGGACCCCTGGGGCCAACGTCCTGACTTTC
TRBJ1-6 | TRBV7-9 | . | CASSLTLAYSYNSPLHF | TGTGCCAGCAGCTTGACCCTGGCGTACTCCTATAATTCACCCCTCCACTTT
TRBJ1-4 | TRBV5-6 | . | CASSSDRLGEKLFF | TGTGCCAGCAGCTCGGACAGACTCGGCGAAAAACTGTTTTTT
TRBJ1-3 | TRBV18 | . | CASSPPSGGVSGNTIYF | TGTGCCAGCTCACCACCTAGCGGGGGTGTCTCTGGAAACACCATATATTTT
TRBJ2-5 | TRBV2 | . | CASSAGPDYQETQYF | TGTGCCAGCAGTGCGGGACCAGATTACCAAGAGACCCAGTACTTC
TRBJ2-3 | TRBV5-1 | . | CASSLGASSGDTQYF | TGCGCCAGCAGCTTAGGGGCCAGCTCGGGAGATACGCAGTATTTT
TRBJ2-5 | TRBV6-4 | . | CATAKGPQETQYF | TGTGCCACCGCGAAGGGCCCCCAAGAGACCCAGTACTTC